This TCR beta chain was recovered during a study of blood T cell repertoires in COVID-19. The CDR3 runs to 17 residues. Profiling relied on immunoSEQ multiplex PCR, and the TCRdb table lists in-frame clones only, not all of them. The sample lists approximately 290,000 clones; 90% were seen once. Sequenced: PBMCs or T cells enriched from blood (not recorded which). The source of this sequence is a woman younger than 35 with acute COVID-19. J is TRBJ2-1 and V is TRBV21-1; TRBD2 was called by the table and not checked on the DNA. TRBV21-1 is a listed pseudogene. The CDR3 reads CASSKVRREGFNNEQFF. The DNA of the CDR3 is TGTGCCAGCAGCAAAGTTCGGCGGGAGGGCTTCAACAATGAGCAGTTCTTC.